The 8 T cell receptor beta chains below all came from one sample that was sequenced in a study of blood T cell repertoires in COVID-19. The repertoire was sequenced with immunoSEQ multiplex PCR; TCRdb's copy has only in-frame clones and lacks some. The sample contains fewer than 350,000 clones, roughly 86% of which appear only once. The source material was peripheral blood. The receptors were sampled from a woman aged 25 to 39 who had recovered from COVID-19.

A word on this clone: Other DNA sequences within the sample encode an identical CDR3. The CDR3 reads CASSLSQGYEQYF. The CDR3 nucleotides read TGTGCCAGCAGTTTGTCACAGGGGTACGAGCAGTACTTC. This chain uses TRBV27 with TRBJ2-7; 7 bases map to TRBD1. Germline-derived CDR1 and CDR2 are MNHEY and SMNVEV (reference sequence). This CDR3 is built from 13 residues. Trimming took 3 bases from V and 4 from J; bases not matched to a gene: 3.

This chain uses TRBV19 with TRBJ2-7; 7 positions agree with TRBD1. There are 15 residues in the CDR3. The J segment lost 0 bases and the V segment lost 3 bases, leaving 5 bases of the junction unmatched. Germline V gene data show CDR1 as LNHDA and CDR2 as SQIVND (reference sequence). CDR3: CASSISDRASYEQYF. The CDR3 DNA sequence: TGTGCCAGTAGTATCTCAGACAGGGCCTCCTACGAGCAGTACTTC.

The genes are TRBV6-5 and TRBJ1-2; unclear D gene. V lost 7 bases to trimming and J lost 4 bases, with 10 bases between them. The germline V gene has CDR1 MNHEY and CDR2 SVGAGI. The length of the CDR3 is 12 residues. CDR3 in DNA: TGTGCCAGCACGGGAAGCGGCTATGGCTACACCTTC. This gives the protein CASTGSGYGYTF.

The CDR3 region is CASTGTGFNYGYTF. The CDR3 DNA reads as TGTGCCAGCACCGGGACAGGCTTCAACTATGGCTACACCTTC. The chain recombines TRBV7-9 with TRBJ1-2; 8 nucleotides agree with TRBD1. After removal of 7 bases from V and 2 bases from J, the junction contained 6 bases not matched to a gene. The CDR3 length is 14 residues. Per germline, CDR1 SEHNR and CDR2 FQNEAQ (reference sequence).

This clone was seen only a few times. The J gene is TRBJ2-5, the V gene TRBV5-5; TRBD1 aligns across 9 bases. Germline CDR1 and CDR2: SGHKS and YYEKEE (reference sequence). The CDR3 is made up of 14 amino acids. V dropped 4 bases and J dropped 4; count of bases not matched to a gene: 5. The CDR3 DNA follows: TGTGCCAGCAGCCGCCAACAGGGGGCAGAGACCCAGTACTTC. It is translated as CASSRQQGAETQYF.

The chain carries TRBV5-1 and TRBJ1-4; TRBD1 matches at 7 bases. V was clipped by 2 bases and J by 7 bases; unmatched bases: 5. There are 14 residues in the CDR3. CDR1 and CDR2 (germline): SGHRS, YFSETQ. The CDR3: CASSLGDSREKLFF. The CDR3 DNA follows: TGCGCCAGCAGCTTAGGGGACAGCCGTGAAAAACTGTTTTTT.

The V gene is TRBV5-1, the J gene TRBJ1-6; D may be TRBD1 (6 bases). Trimming stripped 1 base from V and 10 bases from J, with 9 bases between. From germline, CDR1 is SGHRS and CDR2 YFSETQ. The CDR3 runs to 13 residues. CDR3 nucleotide sequence: TGCGCCAGCAGCTTGTCTCAGGGGTCACCCCTCCACTTT. The encoded protein is CASSLSQGSPLHF. The full variable domain, with the rest looked up from reference TRBV5-1 and TRBJ1-6, is KAGVTQTPRYLIKTRGQQVTLSCSPISGHRSVSWYQQTPGQGLQFLFEYFSETQRNKGNFPGRFSGRQFSNSRSEMNVSTLELGDSALYLCASSLSQGSPLHFGNGTRLTVT.

This chain connects TRBV19 to TRBJ1-1; D may be TRBD1 (6 bases). Looked up from germline, CDR1 is LNHDA and CDR2 is SQIVND (reference sequence). This CDR3 has 15 residues. Trimming left V 1 base short and J 1 base short, with 10 bases between. This CDR3 reads CASSIAGTSNTEAFF. CDR3 DNA: TGTGCCAGTAGTATAGCCGGGACATCGAACACTGAAGCTTTCTTT. Full variable domain (rest looked up from reference TRBV19 and TRBJ1-1): DGGITQSPKYLFRKEGQNVTLSCEQNLNHDAMYWYRQDPGQGLRLIYYSQIVNDFQKGDIAEGYSVSREKKESFPLTVTSAQKNPTAFYLCASSIAGTSNTEAFFGQGTRLTVV.